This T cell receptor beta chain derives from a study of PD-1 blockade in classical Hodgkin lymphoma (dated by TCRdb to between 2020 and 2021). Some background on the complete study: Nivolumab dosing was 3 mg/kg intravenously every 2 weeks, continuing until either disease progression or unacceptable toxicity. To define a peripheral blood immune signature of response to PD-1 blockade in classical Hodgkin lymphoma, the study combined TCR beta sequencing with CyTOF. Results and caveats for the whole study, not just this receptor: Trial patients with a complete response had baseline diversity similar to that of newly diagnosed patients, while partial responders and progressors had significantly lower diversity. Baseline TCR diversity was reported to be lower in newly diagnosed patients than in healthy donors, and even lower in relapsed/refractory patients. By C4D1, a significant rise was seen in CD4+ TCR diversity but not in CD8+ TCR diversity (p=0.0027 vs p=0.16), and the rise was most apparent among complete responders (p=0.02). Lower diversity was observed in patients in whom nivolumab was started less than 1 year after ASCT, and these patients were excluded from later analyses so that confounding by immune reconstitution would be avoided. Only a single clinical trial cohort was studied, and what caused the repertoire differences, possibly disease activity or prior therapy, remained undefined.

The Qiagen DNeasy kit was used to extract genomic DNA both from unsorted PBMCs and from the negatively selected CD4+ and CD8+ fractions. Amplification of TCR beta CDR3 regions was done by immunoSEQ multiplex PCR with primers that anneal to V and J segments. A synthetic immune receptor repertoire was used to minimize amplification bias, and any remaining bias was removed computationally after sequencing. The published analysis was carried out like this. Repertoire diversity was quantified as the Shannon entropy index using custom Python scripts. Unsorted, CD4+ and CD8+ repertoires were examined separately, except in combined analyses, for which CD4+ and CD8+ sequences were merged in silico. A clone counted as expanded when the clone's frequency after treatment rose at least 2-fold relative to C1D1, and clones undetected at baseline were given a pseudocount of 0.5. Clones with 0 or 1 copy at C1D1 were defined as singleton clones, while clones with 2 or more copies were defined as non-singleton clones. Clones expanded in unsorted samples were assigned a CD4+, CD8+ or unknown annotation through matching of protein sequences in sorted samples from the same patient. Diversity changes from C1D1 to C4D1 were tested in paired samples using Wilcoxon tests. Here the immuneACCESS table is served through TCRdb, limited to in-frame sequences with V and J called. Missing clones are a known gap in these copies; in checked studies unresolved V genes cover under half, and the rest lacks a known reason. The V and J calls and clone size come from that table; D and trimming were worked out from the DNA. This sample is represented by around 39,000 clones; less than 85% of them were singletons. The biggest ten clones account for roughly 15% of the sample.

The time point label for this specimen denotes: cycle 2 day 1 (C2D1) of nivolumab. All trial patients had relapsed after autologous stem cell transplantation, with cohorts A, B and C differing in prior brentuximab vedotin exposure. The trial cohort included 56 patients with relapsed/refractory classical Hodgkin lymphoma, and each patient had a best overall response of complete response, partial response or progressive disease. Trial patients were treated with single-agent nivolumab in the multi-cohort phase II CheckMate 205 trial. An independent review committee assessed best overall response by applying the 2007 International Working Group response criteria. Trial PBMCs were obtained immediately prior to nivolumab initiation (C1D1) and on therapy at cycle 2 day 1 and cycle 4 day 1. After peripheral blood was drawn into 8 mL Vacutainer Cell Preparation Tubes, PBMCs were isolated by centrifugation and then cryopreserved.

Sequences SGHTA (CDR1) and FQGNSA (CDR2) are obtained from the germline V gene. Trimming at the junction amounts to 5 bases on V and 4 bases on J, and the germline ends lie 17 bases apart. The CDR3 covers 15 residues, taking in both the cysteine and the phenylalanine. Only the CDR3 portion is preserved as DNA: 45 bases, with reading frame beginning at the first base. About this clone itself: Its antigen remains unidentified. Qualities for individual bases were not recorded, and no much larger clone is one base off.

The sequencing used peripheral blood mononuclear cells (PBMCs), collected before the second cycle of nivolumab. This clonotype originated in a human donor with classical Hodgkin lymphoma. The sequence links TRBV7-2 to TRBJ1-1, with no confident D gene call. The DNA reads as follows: TGTGCCAGCAGCCCGGGCTTCTCAGGAGGCACTGAAGCTTTCTTT. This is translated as CASSPGFSGGTEAFF. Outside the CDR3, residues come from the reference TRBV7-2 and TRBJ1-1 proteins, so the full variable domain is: GAGVSQSPSNKVTEKGKDVELRCDPISGHTALYWYRQSLGQGLEFLIYFQGNSAPDKSGLPSDRFSAERTGGSVSTLTIQRTQQEDSAVYLCASSPGFSGGTEAFFGQGTRLTVV.